This T cell receptor (beta chain) originates from a study of vaccination effects on CD4 cells after COVID-19. Study-level findings and limits: The study had few convalescent patients and no early post-infection timepoints. Clones induced by infection and by vaccine showed marked clonal contraction late after vaccination.

Data came from immunoSEQ multiplex PCR; TCRdb stores just in-frame clones and leaves some out. Of 65,000 to 95,000 clones listed, around 77% are singletons. Germline assignment: CDR1 WSHSY and CDR2 SAAADI. The CDR3 contains 13 residues. Trimming pared 6 bases from V and 4 bases from J, leaving 12 bases between. Concerning this clone itself: Its antigen is currently unknown.

After expansion with viral peptide pools in the ViraFEST assay, antigen-specific CD4+ T cells were sequenced. Culturing for nine to ten days preceded CD4+ T cell isolation. Two-dose vaccination with either BNT162b2 or mRNA-1273 was given to the participants. Cultures got half-medium changes with IL-2 on days 3 and 7. V gene TRBV10-2 combines with J gene TRBJ1-1; D call uncertain. Here the sequenced sample was CD4+ T cells from PBMCs cultured with HCoV-OC43 spike peptides, taken after COVID-19 vaccination. Regarding subset: HCoV-OC43 spike overlapping peptide pool stimulation. The TCR sequence derives from a human donor who received a COVID-19 vaccine. The CDR3 coding sequence is TGCGCCAGCAGATCAGACCTGGGCACTGAAGCTTTCTTT. It encodes CASRSDLGTEAFF.